The 29 T cell receptor beta chains given below trace back to one sample, sequenced in a study of somatic mutations in cytotoxic T cells in rheumatoid arthritis. Repertoires were generated with immunoSEQ multiplex PCR, while TCRdb's copy carries only in-frame clones and drops some. Altogether roughly 650 clones are present, 77% being singletons, with the ten largest covering roughly an eighth. Sequenced sample: synovial fluid. The receptors originated from a man between 65 and 79 years old with rheumatoid arthritis.

This chain links TRBV7-8 with TRBJ2-3, with 8 positions matching TRBD1. Germline trimming cut 3 bases from V and 0 bases from J; bases unmatched to any gene: 14. There are 19 residues in the CDR3. The germline V gene encodes CDR1 SGHVS and CDR2 FQNEAQ. For the CDR3, the DNA is TGTGCCAGCAGCTTGGGTCGGGCGGGGACAGGAGCTAGCACAGATACGCAGTATTTT. Translation: CASSLGRAGTGASTDTQYF.

This clone was recorded only once. The chain joins TRBV18 to TRBJ2-2; a weak D match, TRBD1 (5 bases). The CDR3 is 16 residues long. CDR1 is KGHSH, CDR2 LQKENI, per germline. The ends were cut back, 6 bases at V and 4 bases at J, with 18 bases in the middle. As DNA, the CDR3 is TGTGCCAGCTCCGACGGCAGGGTCGGACGCACCGGGGAGCTGTTTTTT. Its translation is CASSDGRVGRTGELFF.

The V gene is TRBV30, the J gene TRBJ1-1, with 7 nucleotides matching TRBD1. This CDR3 is 13 amino acids long. V dropped 4 bases and J dropped 5; count of bases not matched to a gene: 7. CDR1 is GTSNPN, CDR2 SVGIG, per germline (reference sequence). CDR3 loop: CAWKRGPGTEAFF. For the CDR3, the DNA is TGTGCCTGGAAAAGGGGGCCGGGGACTGAAGCTTTCTTT.

The chain combines TRBV30 with TRBJ2-1; 9 bases line up with TRBD1. The CDR3 loop spans 12 amino acids. Germline CDR1 and CDR2: GTSNPN and SVGIG (reference sequence). Unmatched junction bases numbered 2, after V lost 3 bases and J lost 8 bases. CDR3 in amino acids: CAWRDRGYEQFF. The DNA of the CDR3 is TGTGCCTGGAGGGACAGGGGCTATGAGCAGTTCTTC. Full variable domain (outside the CDR3, taken from reference TRBV30 and TRBJ2-1): SQTIHQWPATLVQPVGSPLSLECTVEGTSNPNLYWYRQAAGRGLQLLFYSVGIGQISSEVPQNLSASRPQDRQFILSSKKLLLSDSGFYLCAWRDRGYEQFFGPGTRLTVL.

The rearrangement links TRBV28 to TRBJ2-1; TRBD2 aligns across 11 bases. Germline V gene data show CDR1 as MDHEN and CDR2 as SYDVKM. V lost 2 bases to trimming and J lost 10 bases; unmatched junction nucleotides: 1. CDR3 length equals 13 residues. The CDR3 DNA sequence: TGTGCCAGCAGTTTAGGGACTAGCGGAGAGCAGTTCTTC. Translating gives CASSLGTSGEQFF.

This clone has just one count. The rearrangement joins TRBV6-5 to TRBJ1-4, with 7 bases aligning to TRBD1. This CDR3 is built from 15 residues. J was trimmed by 13 bases and V by 0 bases; bases with no gene match: 11. The germline CDR1 and CDR2 sequences are MNHEY and SVGAGI. CDR3 region: CASSYSSTGQIGLFF. The CDR3 nucleotides are TGTGCCAGCAGTTACTCGAGTACGGGACAGATAGGACTGTTTTTT.

This clone has just one count. The chain is built from TRBV28 and TRBJ2-5, with TRBD1 matching 7 bases. CDR1 is MDHEN and CDR2 is SYDVKM in the germline V gene. CDR3 length: 14 amino acids. The V segment lost 4 bases and the J segment 4 bases; nucleotides outside the gene matches: 6. The CDR3 here is CASSSGTVRETQYF. In nucleotides, the CDR3 is TGTGCCAGCAGTTCCGGGACAGTAAGAGAGACCCAGTACTTC.

The chain links TRBV29-1 to TRBJ2-3; TRBD2 aligns across 10 bases. The J segment lost 0 bases and the V segment lost 6 bases, leaving 6 bases of the junction unmatched. The germline CDR1 and CDR2 sequences are SQVTM and ANQGSEA. The CDR3 length is 15 residues. CDR3 bases: TGCAGCGTCGCTTCACTAGCGGGGAGCACAGATACGCAGTATTTT. Translating it yields CSVASLAGSTDTQYF.

The chain recombines TRBV2 with TRBJ2-5; 7 nucleotides line up with TRBD2. After removal of 6 bases from V and 6 bases from J, the junction contained 13 bases not matched to a gene. Germline CDR1 SNHLY, CDR2 FYNNEI. The CDR3 is made up of 15 amino acids. DNA for the CDR3: TGTGCCAGCAGGGAGCGGGGAGATCCTCGGCAGACCCAGTACTTC. Protein: CASRERGDPRQTQYF. The entire variable domain, with the rest obtained from reference TRBV2 and TRBJ2-5, is as follows: EPEVTQTPSHQVTQMGQEVILRCVPISNHLYFYWYRQILGQKVEFLVSFYNNEISEKSEIFDDQFSVERPDGSNFTLKIRSTKLEDSAMYFCASRERGDPRQTQYFGPGTRLLVL.

CDR3 protein: CASSLYDGEETQYF. For the CDR3, the DNA is TGTGCCAGCAGCTTATACGACGGAGAAGAGACCCAGTACTTC. V is TRBV6-5 and J is TRBJ2-5; D remains ambiguous. This CDR3 spans 14 amino acids. The germline gives CDR1 MNHEY, CDR2 SVGAGI. V was pared by 6 bases and J by 3 bases, with 14 bases between.

Here the CDR3 reads CASSPRTSISYEQYF. The CDR3, as DNA: TGTGCCAGTAGTCCCCGGACTAGTATCTCCTACGAGCAGTACTTC. V and J are TRBV19 and TRBJ2-7; 7 bases agree with TRBD2. The length of the CDR3 is 15 residues. In germline, CDR1 is LNHDA, CDR2 SQIVND (reference sequence). V lost 5 bases to trimming and J lost 0 bases; unmatched junction nucleotides: 7.

The chain carries TRBV19 and TRBJ1-1; no firm D call. The germline V gene encodes CDR1 LNHDA and CDR2 SQIVND (reference sequence). V was pared by 6 bases and J by 1 base, with 18 bases between. This CDR3 contains 16 residues. CDR3 sequence reads: CASRPSLGLQNTEAFF. Here the CDR3 DNA reads TGTGCCAGTAGGCCCTCTCTAGGACTGCAGAACACTGAAGCTTTCTTT.

The chain carries TRBV5-6 and TRBJ2-7, with 9 bases matching TRBD1. This CDR3 region has 14 residues. V lost 2 bases to trimming and J lost 4 bases; unmatched junction nucleotides: 4. Germline V gene data show CDR1 as SGHDT and CDR2 as YYEEEE. CDR3 nucleotides: TGTGCCAGCAGCTTCCGGGACAGGGCTTACGAGCAGTACTTC. Its protein is CASSFRDRAYEQYF.

As regards this clone: One end of the junction varies from germline; a read error may be responsible. This chain links TRBV7-6 with TRBJ2-4, with D possibly being TRBD1 (6 bases). The CDR3 is made up of 16 amino acids. Germline V gene sequence: CDR1 SGHVS, CDR2 FNYEAQ. DNA for the CDR3: TGTGCCAGCAGAGAAGGGACAAACCTAGCCAAAAACATTCGGTACTTC. This gives the protein CASREGTNLAKNIRYF.

This clone was found a few times. The V gene is TRBV5-1, the J gene TRBJ2-1; TRBD2 matches at 8 bases. CDR3 length: 18 residues. V trimming: 0 bases; J trimming: 14 bases; junction bases outside the gene matches: 22. The germline CDR1 and CDR2 sequences are SGHRS and YFSETQ. The DNA for the CDR3 is TGCGCCAGCAGCTTGGACCTAGCGGGCCCCCCCCTCGTGGGTTCCGAGTTCTTC. It specifies CASSLDLAGPPLVGSEFF.

This clone occurred a few times. The chain links TRBV5-5 to TRBJ1-2, with 7 bases fitting TRBD1. Germline-derived CDR1 and CDR2 are SGHKS and YYEKEE (reference sequence). V was clipped by 7 bases and J by 3 bases; unmatched bases: 9. This CDR3 has 14 amino acids. The CDR3 sequence: CASPGDSVYYGYTF. DNA for the CDR3: TGTGCCAGCCCCGGGGACAGTGTGTACTATGGCTACACCTTC.

This clone occurred once. The chain employs TRBV5-1 and TRBJ2-7; no firm D call. The V gene's germline CDR1 is SGHRS and CDR2 YFSETQ. V was cut by 4 bases and J by 2 bases, with 7 bases left in between. The CDR3 loop spans 12 amino acids. The CDR3 DNA reads as TGCGCCAGCAGCAACAATGCCTACGAGCAGTACTTC. It is translated as CASSNNAYEQYF.

The chain uses TRBV18 and TRBJ2-3, with TRBD2 as a possible D gene (5 bases). The ends were cut back, 1 base at V and 2 bases at J, with 10 bases in the middle. This CDR3 is built from 15 residues. Germline V gene sequence: CDR1 KGHSH, CDR2 LQKENI. CDR3 residues: CASSPLVSDTDTQYF. The CDR3 DNA follows: TGTGCCAGCTCACCACTAGTTAGCGACACAGATACGCAGTATTTT.

This clone showed up just once. The chain recombines TRBV27 with TRBJ1-2, with 11 bases that match TRBD1. The CDR3 consists of 14 residues. Germline lookup yields CDR1 MNHEY and CDR2 SMNVEV (reference sequence). After removal of 6 bases from V and 6 bases from J, the junction contained 6 bases not matched to a gene. The CDR3, as DNA: TGTGCCAGCAGCCAAGGGACAGGGGGGGATGGCTACACCTTC. Its protein product is CASSQGTGGDGYTF.

V is TRBV6-5 and J is TRBJ1-2, with 10 bases matching TRBD1. CDR1 is MNHEY and CDR2 is SVGAGI in the germline V gene. With 4 bases clipped from V and 6 bases from J, the junction kept 8 bases outside the gene matches. The CDR3 is 15 residues long. This CDR3 reads CASSSWGQGRDGYTF. In nucleotides, the CDR3 is TGTGCCAGCAGTTCCTGGGGACAGGGGAGGGATGGCTACACCTTC.

This rearrangement joins TRBV15 to TRBJ1-2; D remains ambiguous. Trimming stripped 0 bases from V and 8 bases from J, with 10 bases between. The CDR3 is 13 residues long. CDR1 is LNHNV, CDR2 YYDKDF, per germline (reference sequence). The CDR3 is CATSRDPNTGYTF. The CDR3 DNA follows: TGTGCCACCAGCAGAGATCCCAACACCGGCTACACCTTC.

This clone was counted between two and nine times. This chain uses TRBV2 with TRBJ2-2; no definite D call. Trimming removed 4 bases at V and 8 bases at J, with 8 bases between. This CDR3 contains 12 residues. Per germline, CDR1 SNHLY and CDR2 FYNNEI. CDR3 nucleotides: TGTGCCAGCAGTGTGGGCTTTGGGGAGCTGTTTTTT. This gives the protein CASSVGFGELFF.

The CDR3 is CASSLGQGNEAFF. The DNA for the CDR3 is TGCGCCAGCAGCTTGGGACAGGGGAATGAAGCTTTCTTT. This chain joins TRBV5-1 and TRBJ1-1, with TRBD1 identical over 8 bases. Losses at the gene ends were 0 bases for V and 7 bases for J; bases not matched to a gene: 2. The CDR3 length is 13 residues. Germline V gene lookup returns CDR1 SGHRS and CDR2 YFSETQ.

The V gene is TRBV30, the J gene TRBJ2-7; 13 positions match TRBD2. The germline gives CDR1 GTSNPN, CDR2 SVGIG (reference sequence). The CDR3 is 15 amino acids. The trim removed 5 bases at V and 9 bases at J, leaving 13 bases unmatched. CDR3 in amino acids: CAWGSLGLAGDRQYF. CDR3 coding DNA: TGTGCCTGGGGGTCCCTCGGACTAGCGGGGGATCGGCAGTACTTC.

This clone was seen a few times. The J gene is TRBJ1-3, the V gene TRBV4-2; D is possibly TRBD1 (6 bases). Germline lookup yields CDR1 LGHNA and CDR2 YNFKEQ. Trimming stripped 0 bases from V and 1 base from J, with 13 bases between. The CDR3 runs 17 residues. The CDR3 is CASSQDTDSSSGNTIYF. For the CDR3, the DNA is TGTGCCAGCAGCCAAGATACGGACAGCAGTTCTGGAAACACCATATATTTT.

This clone has only one observation. V is TRBV11-2 and J is TRBJ2-7; 14 bases map to TRBD2. The CDR3 covers 14 residues. CDR1 and CDR2 (germline): SGHAT, FQNNGV. The ends lost 3 bases at V and 6 bases at J; junction bases unmatched: 1. Here the CDR3 DNA reads TGTGCCAGCAGCTTTGGGACTAGCGGGAGCGAGCAGTACTTC. Translated: CASSFGTSGSEQYF.

This chain connects TRBV7-3 to TRBJ2-1; TRBD2 matches at 7 bases. The trim removed 5 bases at V and 4 bases at J, leaving 5 bases unmatched. CDR1 SGHTA and CDR2 FQGTGA come from the germline V gene. The CDR3 is 14 residues long. CDR3 nucleotide sequence: TGTGCCAGCAGCCGGCTAGCGGAGTACAATGAGCAGTTCTTC. Translation gives CASSRLAEYNEQFF.

This clone came up a few times. The CDR3 loop reads CASAPGPGELFF. The CDR3 DNA reads as TGCGCCAGCGCCCCAGGTCCCGGGGAGCTGTTTTTT. The chain has TRBV23-1 and TRBJ2-2; D remains unclear. TRBV23-1 is placed among ORFs of uncertain function. V dropped 8 bases and J dropped 6 bases, with 10 bases sitting between them. The CDR3 consists of 12 residues.

V is TRBV11-2 and J is TRBJ2-2, with TRBD1 identical over 10 bases. J gave up 3 bases and V 3 bases, and 1 base lay outside the gene matches. Germline V gives CDR1 SGHAT, CDR2 FQNNGV. The CDR3 runs to 15 residues. CDR3: CASSLGQGYTGELFF. CDR3 in DNA: TGTGCCAGCAGCTTGGGACAGGGGTACACCGGGGAGCTGTTTTTT.